The next 14 T cell receptor beta chains were all read from a single sample in a study of T cell repertoires in cytomegalovirus infection. TCRdb reprocessed the reads via MiXCR and lists one record per CDR3 protein. The sample lists roughly 320,000 distinct CDR3 sequences; about 9.2% were seen once. Sequencing was carried out using PBMCs. All receptors come from a human donor in good health (CMV status not recorded). Some clones in this sample may be carry-over from other donors' samples.

In its sample, this clonotype was seen many times. The CDR3 DNA is TGTGCCAGCAGAACGAGGACGGGACGTAGCACAGATACGCAGTATTTT. This gives the protein CASRTRTGRSTDTQYF. This chain links TRBV28 with TRBJ2-3; either TRBD1 or TRBD2 may supply D (5 bases each). Trimming took 6 bases from V and 0 from J, leaving 16 bases between them. Germline lookup yields CDR1 MDHEN and CDR2 SYDVKM. CDR3 length: 16 residues.

The table lists this clonotype with a few counts. The gene calls are TRBV7-9 and TRBJ2-5; maybe TRBD2 (7 bases). The CDR3 length is 16 residues. Between the trimmed V and J ends, which lost 4 bases and 3 bases, there was a span of 18 bases. CDR1 SEHNR and CDR2 FQNEAQ come from the germline V gene (reference sequence). The CDR3 loop reads CASSYPLTGGEETQYF. In DNA form, the CDR3 reads TGTGCCAGCAGCTACCCCTTGACGGGGGGCGAAGAGACCCAGTACTTC.

The chain links TRBV2 to TRBJ1-2; 9 bases map to TRBD1. J gave up 4 bases and V 4 bases, and 10 bases lay outside the gene matches. CDR3 length: 16 amino acids. Per the germline V gene, CDR1 is SNHLY and CDR2 is FYNNEI. The CDR3 protein is CASSALQGQGTYGYTF. The CDR3 bases are TGTGCCAGCAGTGCCCTTCAAGGACAGGGGACCTATGGCTACACCTTC.

This clonotype was found a few times. A much larger clone is a single base away; this may be a read error. V and J are TRBV14 and TRBJ2-7, with D hard to call. V was clipped by 4 bases and J by 3 bases, with 4 bases between them. Germline CDR1 reads SGHDN; CDR2 reads FVKESK. The CDR3 runs 11 residues. For the CDR3, the DNA is TGTGCCAGCAGCCGGCACTACGAGCAGTACTTC. Translated, it gives CASSRHYEQYF. Full variable domain (missing parts from reference TRBV14 and TRBJ2-7): EAGVTQFPSHSVIEKGQTVTLRCDPISGHDNLYWYRRVMGKEIKFLLHFVKESKQDESGMPNNRFLAERTGGTYSTLKVQPAELEDSGVYFCASSRHYEQYFGPGTRLTVT.

CDR3: CASRPGGGEQFF. The CDR3 DNA sequence: TGTGCCAGCAGGCCAGGGGGCGGCGAGCAGTTCTTC. The chain is built from TRBV28 and TRBJ2-1; 8 bases match TRBD1. The CDR3 is 12 amino acids. CDR1 and CDR2 from the germline V gene are MDHEN and SYDVKM. Trimming at V came to 6 bases and at J to 10 bases, leaving 5 bases not matched to a gene. Full variable domain (outside the CDR3, taken from reference TRBV28 and TRBJ2-1): DVKVTQSSRYLVKRTGEKVFLECVQDMDHENMFWYRQDPGLGLRLIYFSYDVKMKEKGDIPEGYSVSREKKERFSLILESASTNQTSMYLCASRPGGGEQFFGPGTRLTVL.

This clonotype turned up a few times. The J gene is TRBJ2-4, the V gene TRBV14; D might be TRBD1 or TRBD2, each matching 5 bases. Per the germline V gene, CDR1 is SGHDN and CDR2 is FVKESK. There are 15 residues in the CDR3. V shed 5 bases and J shed 6 bases, with 17 bases lying between them. DNA for the CDR3: TGTGCCAGCAGCTCGACCGAGGGGTCAAGAAACATTCAGTACTTC. It specifies CASSSTEGSRNIQYF.

This clonotype was counted at least ten times. The chain recombines TRBV5-4 with TRBJ2-3; D is unresolved. Germline CDR1 and CDR2: SGHNT and YYREEE (reference sequence). V was trimmed by 0 bases and J by 0 bases, leaving 8 bases between them. The CDR3 totals 15 residues. In nucleotides, the CDR3 is TGTGCCAGCAGCTTGGTGGGGTCTAGCACAGATACGCAGTATTTT. Residues: CASSLVGSSTDTQYF.

V is TRBV29-1 and J is TRBJ2-2; D unresolved. Trimming left V 3 bases short and J 3 bases short, with 5 bases between. The CDR3 consists of 12 residues. Germline values: CDR1 SQVTM, CDR2 ANQGSEA. The CDR3 DNA reads TGCAGCGTTGATCGGGACACCGGGGAGCTGTTTTTT. Its translation: CSVDRDTGELFF.

This clonotype occurred a few times. This chain links TRBV29-1 with TRBJ1-5; TRBD1 aligns across 7 bases. The CDR3 sequence is 13 residues long. The V segment lost 6 bases and the J segment 5 bases; nucleotides outside the gene matches: 7. CDR1 and CDR2 (germline): SQVTM, ANQGSEA. CDR3: CSVGQEIDQPQHF. The DNA of the CDR3 is TGCAGCGTCGGACAGGAAATAGATCAGCCCCAGCATTTT.

The chain recombines TRBV14 with TRBJ2-1; possibly TRBD2 for D (6 bases). Trimming took off 0 bases at V and 6 bases at J, with 9 bases between the two ends. The CDR3 is 14 residues long. Germline assignment: CDR1 SGHDN and CDR2 FVKESK. CDR3 nucleotide sequence: TGTGCCAGCAGCCAAGAGGAGCGGGTCAATGAGCAGTTCTTC. Translated, it gives CASSQEERVNEQFF.

This clonotype showed up many times. The gene calls are TRBV28 and TRBJ1-1; no firm D call. V lost 3 bases and J lost 1, with 15 bases in between. This CDR3 is built from 16 residues. Germline V CDR1 and CDR2: MDHEN, SYDVKM. The CDR3 DNA reads TGTGCCAGCAGTTTCCCCCCCCTTAACGGGAACACTGAAGCTTTCTTT. Encoded protein: CASSFPPLNGNTEAFF. The full variable domain, in which reference TRBV28 and TRBJ1-1 provide the parts outside the CDR3, is DVKVTQSSRYLVKRTGEKVFLECVQDMDHENMFWYRQDPGLGLRLIYFSYDVKMKEKGDIPEGYSVSREKKERFSLILESASTNQTSMYLCASSFPPLNGNTEAFFGQGTRLTVV.

This clonotype came up many times. The J gene is TRBJ2-6, the V gene TRBV6-1, with TRBD1 matching over 8 bases. This CDR3 region has 17 residues. Trimming at V came to 7 bases and at J to 3 bases, leaving 11 bases not matched to a gene. Germline CDR1 MNHNS, CDR2 SASEGT. CDR3 in amino acids: CASTTGASFGGANVLTF. DNA of the CDR3: TGTGCCAGCACGACAGGGGCTTCTTTCGGTGGGGCCAACGTCCTGACTTTC.

This clonotype was detected ten times or more. The rearrangement joins TRBV28 to TRBJ1-2, with D unclear. Trimming left V 6 bases short and J 8 bases short, with 10 bases between. The CDR3 contains 11 residues. Germline-derived CDR1 and CDR2 are MDHEN and SYDVKM. This CDR3 reads CASSPHGGYTF. The CDR3 bases are TGTGCCAGCAGCCCCCATGGCGGCTACACCTTC.

The V gene is TRBV7-9, the J gene TRBJ1-3; no firm D call. Germline V lookup: CDR1 SEHNR, CDR2 FQNEAQ (reference sequence). CDR3 size: 15 residues. Trimming left V 1 base short and J 0 bases short, with 7 bases between. The CDR3: CASSLEPTSGNTIYF. The CDR3 DNA is TGTGCCAGCAGCTTAGAGCCTACCTCTGGAAACACCATATATTTT.